The 30 T cell receptor beta chains given below trace back to one sample, sequenced in a study of regulatory T cells in long-lasting Graves disease (TCRdb year 2021). To prepare the library, multiplex PCR was applied. This sample was sequenced with an Illumina HiSeq 4000. To build TCR beta libraries, CDR3 regions were amplified by Arm-PCR using iRepertoire HTBI primers. TCRdb reworked the public reads: Q25 trimming with fastp, MiXCR clone assembly, productive beta chains retained. Entries are consolidated by CDR3 protein sequence, retaining the most common genes and DNA. Here the sample has around 330,000 distinct CDR3 sequences; 18% occur a single time. About two fifths of the sample belongs to the ten largest clones. In light of the paper, this sample's time point label describes: newly diagnosed GD, antithyroid drugs for less than 3 months. For both TCR sequencing and RNA sequencing, RNA was extracted from PBMCs in TRIzol.

The input for sequencing was peripheral blood mononuclear cells (PBMCs), taken at new diagnosis, from a patient treated with antithyroid drugs. These receptors originate from a female donor with Graves disease.

This clonotype occurred many times. The DNA for the CDR3 is TGTGCCAGCAGCGTAGAGTCTTACAGGTCCTACAATGAGCAGTTCTTC. Protein product: CASSVESYRSYNEQFF. The rearrangement joins TRBV9 to TRBJ2-1, with a tentative D call TRBD1 (5 bases). The CDR3 contains 16 residues. Trimming took 0 bases from V and 1 from J, leaving 11 bases between them. Germline V gives CDR1 SGDLS, CDR2 YYNGEE.

This clonotype has ten or more counts. The V gene is TRBV20-1, the J gene TRBJ1-1; D is undetermined. Germline values: CDR1 DFQATT, CDR2 SNEGSKA (reference sequence). V was shortened by 5 bases and J by 1 base, with 17 bases between the two germline ends. This CDR3 has 15 amino acids. In nucleotides, the CDR3 is TGCAGTGCTCCGTTGGATCTGACGGAGAACACTGAAGCTTTCTTT. It encodes CSAPLDLTENTEAFF.

This clonotype was counted once. This may arise from a read error, as a much more abundant clone is one base away. DNA for the CDR3: TGCGCCAGCAGATACACCCTGGGCACTGAAGCTTTATTT. It translates to CASRYTLGTEALF. V gene TRBV5-1 combines with J gene TRBJ1-1; D gene unclear. The CDR3 extends over 13 amino acids. In germline, CDR1 is SGHRS, CDR2 YFSETQ.

This clonotype was seen ten or more times. The chain carries TRBV12-3 or TRBV12-4 and TRBJ1-5, with D tentatively TRBD1 (6 bases). CDR3 length: 17 amino acids. Trimming stripped 4 bases from V and 1 base from J, with 17 bases between. CDR3 amino acids: CASSYLGQTGSNQPQHF. The CDR3 bases are TGTGCCAGCAGTTATTTAGGGCAAACAGGGAGCAATCAGCCCCAGCATTTT.

This clonotype was counted at least ten times. V is TRBV2 and J is TRBJ2-2; TRBD2 agrees at 8 bases. CDR3 size: 15 residues. J gave up 4 bases and V 2 bases, and 3 bases lay outside the gene matches. Germline-derived CDR1 and CDR2 are SNHLY and FYNNEI. The CDR3 loop reads CASSEQRETTGELFF. CDR3 coding DNA: TGTGCCAGCAGTGAACAGCGGGAGACCACCGGGGAGCTGTTTTTT.

This clonotype has a count of ten or more. The J gene is TRBJ2-1, the V gene TRBV30; 8 nucleotides align to TRBD2. CDR1 and CDR2 (germline): GTSNPN, SVGIG (reference sequence). The CDR3 is made up of 14 amino acids. The V segment lost 3 bases and the J segment 5 bases; nucleotides outside the gene matches: 6. CDR3: CAWSPGLVDNEQFF. The CDR3 nucleotides are TGTGCCTGGAGCCCGGGACTAGTCGACAATGAGCAGTTCTTC.

This clonotype was seen a few times. It may be a read error: a sequence one base away is much more abundant. The chain employs TRBV2 and TRBJ2-7; D may be TRBD1 or TRBD2 (5 bases each). CDR3 length: 15 residues. Germline V gene lookup returns CDR1 SNHLY and CDR2 FYNNEI. CDR3 region: CAGSEALLGVSEQYF. The CDR3 DNA is TGTGCCGGCAGTGAAGCGCTTCTGGGGGTTAGCGAGCAGTACTTC.

This clonotype was seen many times. V and J are TRBV7-2 and TRBJ1-2; D call uncertain. Germline CDR1 SGHTA, CDR2 FQGNSA. The ends were cut back, 5 bases at V and 4 bases at J, with 14 bases in the middle. The CDR3 is 14 amino acids. The CDR3, as DNA: TGTGCCAGCAGCCGAATCGGGCTTGGCTATGGCTACACCTTC. This translates into CASSRIGLGYGYTF.

Turning to this clonotype: A far larger clone differs by one base, so this is likely a read error. The chain combines TRBV30 with TRBJ2-1; D is possibly TRBD1 (6 bases). With the DNA end fitting TRBJ2-5 better, the J assignment may be wrong. CDR1 and CDR2 (germline): GTSNPN, SVGIG (reference sequence). The CDR3 has 14 residues. The CDR3 spells CASGPGWGQETQYF. The CDR3 DNA sequence: TGTGCCTCTGGACCTGGTTGGGGGCAGGAGACCCAGTACTTC.

This clonotype appeared many times. This chain links TRBV9 with TRBJ1-1; no clear D gene. V lost 3 bases, J lost 1 base, and 13 bases lay in between. This CDR3 has 15 residues. Germline V lookup: CDR1 SGDLS, CDR2 YYNGEE. CDR3 sequence reads: CASSGGRFENTEAFF. CDR3 in DNA: TGTGCCAGCAGCGGTGGGAGGTTCGAGAACACTGAAGCTTTCTTT. The full variable domain, with the rest looked up from reference TRBV9 and TRBJ1-1, is DSGVTQTPKHLITATGQRVTLRCSPRSGDLSVYWYQQSLDQGLQFLIQYYNGEERAKGNILERFSAQQFPDLHSELNLSSLELGDSALYFCASSGGRFENTEAFFGQGTRLTVV.

The J gene is TRBJ2-1, the V gene TRBV29-1, with 10 bases lining up with TRBD2. The CDR3 extends over 16 amino acids. Trimming cost V 0 bases and J 6 bases; bases outside gene matches: 8. Germline CDR1 reads SQVTM; CDR2 reads ANQGSEA. This chain's CDR3 is CSVEDLSGRGGNEQFF. The CDR3 nucleotides are TGCAGCGTTGAAGATTTGAGCGGGAGGGGGGGCAATGAGCAGTTCTTC.

This clonotype was observed at least ten times. The chain joins TRBV6-2 or TRBV6-3 to TRBJ2-7; 13 bases fit TRBD2. In germline, CDR1 is MNHEY, CDR2 SVGEGT. The CDR3 totals 17 residues. The V gene end was trimmed by 0 bases and the J gene end by 6 bases; junction bases not matched to a gene: 8. The DNA for the CDR3 is TGTGCCAGCAGTTACTCGCCCCTACTAGCGGGAGGGGGCGAGCAGTACTTC. Translating gives CASSYSPLLAGGGEQYF.

This clonotype has a count of ten or more. J is TRBJ1-5 and V is TRBV28; the D is unclear. CDR1 MDHEN and CDR2 SYDVKM come from the germline V gene. This CDR3 has 22 residues. The V and J ends lost 1 base and 0 bases respectively, with 28 bases between them. Here the CDR3 DNA reads TGTGCCAGCAGTTTATATGTTCTGGGGTCTGGGCCCGCCGACAATAGCAATCAGCCCCAGCATTTT. Its protein is CASSLYVLGSGPADNSNQPQHF.

Many counts were recorded for this clonotype. One end of the junction fails to match germline, which may point to a read error. The chain combines TRBV24-1 with TRBJ1-1; D uncertain. From germline, CDR1 is KGHDR and CDR2 SFDVKD. This CDR3 has 9 amino acids. The CDR3 sequence is CATSDLFSF. CDR3 sequence (DNA): TGTGCCACCAGTGACCTCTTTTCCTTT.

This chain links TRBV12-3 or TRBV12-4 with TRBJ1-6; D perhaps matches TRBD1 (5 bases). The V end was cut by 5 bases, the J end by 9 bases, with 23 bases between. The CDR3 totals 17 residues. The CDR3 nucleotides are TGTGCCAGCAGTCCCCTTTCGTTGGTCGGCGGGGGTTCACCCCTCCACTTT. This codes for CASSPLSLVGGGSPLHF.

This clonotype showed up many times. The J gene is TRBJ2-1, the V gene TRBV7-9; 12 positions agree with TRBD2. Trimming removed 4 bases from V and 9 bases from J; junction bases left unmatched: 7. Germline V lookup: CDR1 SEHNR, CDR2 FQNEAQ (reference sequence). CDR3 length: 15 residues. CDR3 DNA: TGTGCCAGCAGCTCGACTAGCGGGAGAGGGAGTGAGCAGTTCTTC. As protein: CASSSTSGRGSEQFF.

This clonotype was detected many times. The rearrangement joins TRBV19 to TRBJ2-3, with TRBD2 matching 8 bases. Per the germline V gene, CDR1 is LNHDA and CDR2 is SQIVND (reference sequence). This CDR3 is 14 amino acids long. V was pared by 3 bases and J by 6 bases, with 5 bases of the junction left unmatched. This chain's CDR3 is CASSIREGWDTQYF. CDR3 nucleotides: TGTGCCAGTAGTATTCGGGAGGGCTGGGATACGCAGTATTTT.

The chain joins TRBV19 to TRBJ2-1, with D possibly matching TRBD2 (6 bases). The V and J ends lost 1 base and 6 bases respectively, with 16 bases between them. CDR3 length: 16 amino acids. In germline, CDR1 is LNHDA, CDR2 SQIVND (reference sequence). For the CDR3, the DNA is TGTGCCAGTAGTATAGGGGGGACGGCGGGAAGCAATGAGCAGTTCTTC. Protein sequence: CASSIGGTAGSNEQFF.

The chain combines TRBV12-3 or TRBV12-4 with TRBJ1-2; D is uncertain. The CDR3 consists of 13 residues. V was clipped by 3 bases and J by 7 bases, with 12 bases between them. In nucleotides, the CDR3 is TGTGCCAGCAGTTTGGGCGGTCTTGTTGGCTACACCTTC. Amino acid sequence: CASSLGGLVGYTF.

This clonotype turned up a few times. The chain couples TRBV19 to TRBJ2-3; 8 bases are shared with TRBD2. The germline gives CDR1 LNHDA, CDR2 SQIVND (reference sequence). V trimming: 6 bases; J trimming: 6 bases; junction bases outside the gene matches: 5. The CDR3 has 13 residues. The CDR3 loop is CASRPGGRDTQYF. DNA for the CDR3: TGTGCCAGTAGGCCGGGGGGGAGGGATACGCAGTATTTT.

The sample holds many counts of this clonotype. The J gene is TRBJ2-7, the V gene TRBV12-3 or TRBV12-4; tentatively, D is TRBD2 (5 bases). This CDR3 contains 14 residues. Deletions cut 3 bases from V and 1 base from J, with 10 bases between. The CDR3 loop is CASSFLSGSYEQYF. CDR3 bases: TGTGCCAGCAGTTTTTTAAGCGGATCCTACGAGCAGTACTTC.

This clonotype appeared many times. In DNA, the CDR3 is TGTGCCAGCAGCCCCAGTGTGGTCTCCGAGCAGTACTTC. Amino acids: CASSPSVVSEQYF. The V gene is TRBV12-3 or TRBV12-4, the J gene TRBJ2-7; D is uncertain. Between the trimmed V and J ends, which lost 6 bases and 6 bases, there was a span of 15 bases. The CDR3 extends over 13 amino acids.

This clonotype has a handful of counts. This chain connects TRBV9 to TRBJ1-5; TRBD1 matches at 9 bases. Trimming at V came to 3 bases and at J to 8 bases, leaving 12 bases not matched to a gene. The CDR3 runs 16 residues. CDR1 is SGDLS, CDR2 YYNGEE, per germline. In DNA form, the CDR3 reads TGTGCCAGCAGCGCGAATACCGGGACAGGGAAGGAGCCCCAGCATTTT. Its translation: CASSANTGTGKEPQHF.

This clonotype was recorded many times. The chain recombines TRBV6-2 or TRBV6-3 with TRBJ2-5; unclear D gene. Looked up from germline, CDR1 is MNHEY and CDR2 is SVGEGT. CDR3 length equals 14 residues. The V and J ends lost 0 bases and 4 bases respectively, with 9 bases between them. The CDR3 sequence: CASSYSRYSETQYF. The CDR3 DNA reads TGTGCCAGCAGTTACTCGCGATATTCAGAGACCCAGTACTTC.

This chain joins TRBV7-2 and TRBJ2-2, with 12 positions matching TRBD1. CDR3 length equals 17 residues. Germline loops: CDR1 SGHTA, CDR2 FQGNSA. After removal of 5 bases from V and 4 bases from J, the junction contained 8 bases not matched to a gene. The CDR3 sequence: CASSLRDRGQGTGELFF. In nucleotides, the CDR3 is TGTGCCAGCAGCCTCCGGGACAGGGGGCAGGGCACCGGGGAGCTGTTTTTT.

J is TRBJ1-2 and V is TRBV9; 9 bases are a match to TRBD1. With 4 bases clipped from V and 7 bases from J, the junction kept 14 bases outside the gene matches. The CDR3 has 16 amino acids. Germline assignment: CDR1 SGDLS and CDR2 YYNGEE. The CDR3 nucleotides are TGTGCCAGCAGCCCAACCGCCGGGACAGGGTATGTTGGCTACACCTTC. Translation: CASSPTAGTGYVGYTF.

At least ten counts were recorded for this clonotype. The chain recombines TRBV11-2 with TRBJ2-7; possibly TRBD1 for D (5 bases). Deletions cut 1 base from V and 8 bases from J, with 12 bases between. Germline values: CDR1 SGHAT, CDR2 FQNNGV. This CDR3 is 13 amino acids long. The CDR3 spells CASSLVVGAKQYF. The CDR3, as DNA: TGTGCCAGCAGCTTAGTTGTAGGGGCCAAGCAGTACTTC.

This clonotype was seen repeatedly, ten times or more. The J gene is TRBJ2-1, the V gene TRBV5-6, with 9 bases aligning to TRBD2. J gave up 6 bases and V 3 bases, and 10 bases lay outside the gene matches. The CDR3 length is 16 residues. Germline V CDR1 and CDR2: SGHDT, YYEEEE. The CDR3, as DNA: TGTGCCAGCAGCTGGGGTAGCGGGGGAACTCCCAATGAGCAGTTCTTC. It is translated as CASSWGSGGTPNEQFF. The full variable domain, in which reference TRBV5-6 and TRBJ2-1 provide the parts outside the CDR3, is DAGVTQSPTHLIKTRGQQVTLRCSPKSGHDTVSWYQQALGQGPQFIFQYYEEEERQRGNFPDRFSGHQFPNYSSELNVNALLLGDSALYLCASSWGSGGTPNEQFFGPGTRLTVL.

The chain is built from TRBV18 and TRBJ2-3; D possibly matches TRBD1 or TRBD2 (5 bases each). The CDR3 covers 15 residues. Germline V gene lookup returns CDR1 KGHSH and CDR2 LQKENI. Trimming pared 0 bases from V and 8 bases from J, leaving 15 bases between. CDR3 sequence reads: CASSPPGGTGGTQYF. DNA of the CDR3: TGTGCCAGCTCACCACCGGGCGGAACAGGAGGTACGCAGTATTTT.

This clonotype was counted ten times or more. This chain joins TRBV6-5 and TRBJ1-1, with 11 bases matching TRBD1. The CDR3 length is 15 residues. The V and J ends lost 3 bases and 4 bases, in that order; junction bases with no gene match: 4. Germline CDR1 and CDR2: MNHEY and SVGAGI. CDR3 protein: CASSYRDRGGTEAFF. CDR3 coding DNA: TGTGCCAGCAGTTATAGGGACAGGGGGGGCACTGAAGCTTTCTTT.